This TCR beta chain was captured in a study of blood T cell repertoires in COVID-19. Unmatched junction bases numbered 17, after V lost 6 bases and J lost 5 bases. The germline CDR1 and CDR2 sequences are SGHTA and FQGNSA. The CDR3 covers 18 residues. Here immunoSEQ multiplex PCR was the method, and the copy in TCRdb shows in-frame clones only, minus some. The table shows 140,000 to 150,000 clones, with more than 75% occurring only once. The chain links TRBV7-2 to TRBJ2-4, with 9 bases matching TRBD2. The TCR comes from a man older than 75 with acute or convalescent COVID-19. The sequencing input was peripheral blood. The CDR3 sequence: CASSRPPSSSGKENIQYF. The CDR3 bases are TGTGCCAGCAGTCGGCCCCCTTCTTCTAGCGGGAAGGAAAACATTCAGTACTTC.